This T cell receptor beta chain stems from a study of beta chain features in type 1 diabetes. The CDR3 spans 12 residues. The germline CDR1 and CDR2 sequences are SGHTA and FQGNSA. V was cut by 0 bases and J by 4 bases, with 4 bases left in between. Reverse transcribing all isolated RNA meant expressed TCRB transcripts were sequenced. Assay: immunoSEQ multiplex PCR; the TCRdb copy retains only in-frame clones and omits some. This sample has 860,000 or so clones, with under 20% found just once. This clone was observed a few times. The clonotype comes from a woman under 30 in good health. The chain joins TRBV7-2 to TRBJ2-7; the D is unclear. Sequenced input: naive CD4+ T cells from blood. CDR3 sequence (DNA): TGTGCCAGCAGCTTAGCGAAGTACGAGCAGTACTTC. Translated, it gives CASSLAKYEQYF.